This T cell receptor (beta chain) came from a study of shared clonotypes between healthy human individuals (dated by TCRdb to 2018 to 2020). As for the study more broadly: A few men and two women, aged 18 to 49 years, made up the cohort. Different laboratories and diverse techniques were used to prepare libraries and sequence TCR repertoires, to increase sequencing depth and limit assay-specific biases. Per donor, leukapheresis produced somewhere between about 0.9 and 9.5 billion PBMCs. Per donor, three plates each were used for CD4 naive and CD4 memory, two for CD8 naive, and one for CD8 memory. The study deeply sequenced blood TCR repertoires of about 5 healthy adults to estimate repertoire size and the extent of clonotype sharing between individuals.

Using the deep immunoSEQ assay, TCR CDR3 regions were amplified from genomic DNA by multiplex PCR. Genomic DNA extracted from each cell subset was distributed evenly over all wells of several immunoSEQ 96-well plates, and each plate served as one replicate. For sorted subsets, each replicate PCR was loaded with about 0.2 ug genomic DNA, equivalent to 30,000 or so T cell genomes. The purified libraries were quantified using a Qubit 3.0 fluorometer, sized with a Bioanalyzer 2100, and then quantified again using the KAPA Library Quantification kit. Each immunoSEQ 96-well plate was sequenced on its own single-read 150-cycle Illumina NextSeq 550 flow cell. The paper's processing steps were these. The immunoSEQ output contained only junctional sequences without quality scores, so filtering could not match that applied to full-length reads. To assign V/J genes and CDR3, sequences were annotated against IMGT germline references using PyIR, a Python wrapper for IgBLAST v1.9. Reads were removed for weak V/J assignments (E-value above 1e-6), missing CDR3, stop codons, out-of-frame junctions, or ambiguous translated residues. V3J clonotypes were defined as sequences sharing an identical inferred V gene, J gene, and CDR3 amino acid sequence. To compute the percentage overlap between repertoires, the number of shared unique clonotypes was divided by the size of the smaller repertoire. Richness of each repertoire was evaluated using RTK rarefaction, the Chao1 estimator, and Recon v2.1 estimates of unobserved clonotypes. For all TCRbeta clonotypes obtained by the gDNA method from a few donors, generation probabilities were computed with OLGA. Held by TCRdb, this immuneACCESS table contains in-frame sequences only and omits some clones. Under half of the omission traces to an unresolved V gene where checked; the cause of the rest is unknown. That table furnishes V, J and clone size, whereas the DNA furnished D and trimming. Present in this sample are under 1,100,000 clones, approximately 76% of which were seen just once. Jointly, the top ten make up 1.4% of the sample.

The donors were healthy, HIV-negative adults with no recently reported acute infections or vaccinations. Every donor was a Caucasian adult residing in Nashville, Tennessee, USA. Magnetic negative selection was used to enrich CD4+ T cells, after which naive cells were positively selected on CD45RA and the negative fraction became the memory subset. Blood was collected by leukapheresis, and PBMCs were isolated by Ficoll-Histopaque density gradient centrifugation and then cryopreserved in liquid nitrogen vapor phase. Analytical flow cytometry was used to check the purity and quantity of each magnetically sorted T cell population. Genomic DNA was isolated from each sorted fraction and quantified by UV absorbance on a Nanodrop 2000c. Measured from the cysteine to the phenylalanine, the CDR3 is 14 residues long. The retained sequence is limited to the CDR3, 42 bases, with the frame set at the first base. V is cut by 7 bases and J by 5 bases, and the space between the germline ends is 16 bases. CDR1 and CDR2, looked up from the germline V gene, are SNHLY and FYNNEI.

General findings and caveats noted by the study authors: Only blood was sampled, and tissue TCR repertoires likely differ from those in blood. Incomplete sequencing was indicated by rarefaction of sorted-subset datasets, despite the large sequencing depth. Naive subsets generally had larger estimated clonotype richness than memory subsets did. The small number of donors limited the genetic and exposure-history diversity represented. Clonotypes shared by all four sorted-subset donors showed higher generation probabilities than non-shared clonotypes. Based on pairwise subsampling, the degree of clonotype sharing among donors was expected to be affected by sequencing depth. Sharing across several donors was observed for approximately 4.6% of naive CD4, around 3.5% of naive CD8, about 2.3% of memory CD4, and roughly 0.43% of memory CD8 clonotypes.

As to this clone: Its antigen is still unknown. Per-base qualities were not stored, and no clone one base away is much larger.

The rearranged chain carries TRBV2 and TRBJ2-3; the D segment may tentatively be TRBD1 or TRBD2, each giving 6 matched bases. Specimen: memory CD4+ T cells sorted from blood. The intended sense of this specimen's cell subset or site label: CD45RA-negative fraction. The TCR originated in a man younger than 35 in good health. CDR3 region: CASTRGGFEDTQYF. At the DNA level, the sequence is TGTGCCAGCACCCGAGGGGGGTTCGAAGATACGCAGTATTTT.